Listed below are T cell receptor beta chains from one sample, sequenced in a study of blood T cell repertoires in COVID-19. The data were produced by immunoSEQ multiplex PCR, yet TCRdb's version contains in-frame clones alone and is incomplete. The profile shows approximately 280,000 clones, over 75% of them singletons. The specimen was peripheral blood. The receptors originated from a man aged 50 or older with active or convalescent COVID-19. Each CDR3 is given with its conserved first and last residue. The D gene is left open where the match is weak. Clone size is shown for a subset of rows, as once, few, many or a class of expanded clone.

>NA|TRBV15|TRBJ2-5|NA
CATSRGSLRGPETQYF
TGTGCCACCAGCAGAGGTTCTCTGCGAGGGCCAGAGACCCAGTACTTC
>TRBD2|TRBV7-2|TRBJ2-7|NA
CASRRGGRSYYEQYF
TGTGCCAGCAGACGCGGGGGGAGATCTTACTACGAGCAGTACTTC
>NA|TRBV2|TRBJ1-4|NA
CASSVGTHAFVATNEKLFF
TGTGCCAGCAGTGTCGGGACTCACGCGTTTGTTGCAACTAATGAAAAACTGTTTTTT
>TRBD1|TRBV2|TRBJ1-6|few
CASSGGTANSPLHF
TGTGCCAGCAGTGGCGGGACAGCCAATTCACCCCTCCACTTT
>NA|TRBV6-5|TRBJ1-5|NA
CASSLQGSQPQHF
TGTGCCAGCAGCCTACAGGGAAGTCAGCCCCAGCATTTT
>NA|TRBV5-1|TRBJ1-4|once
CASSPNIGEGYYEKLFF
TGCGCCAGCAGCCCAAATATTGGGGAGGGCTACTATGAAAAACTGTTTTTT
>TRBD1|TRBV19|TRBJ2-1|NA
CASSITSGPQGLSYNEQFF
TGTGCCAGTAGTATCACGTCGGGGCCACAGGGGCTCTCCTACAATGAGCAGTTCTTC
>NA|TRBV10-1|TRBJ2-3|NA
CASSESQGVDTQYF
TGCGCCAGCAGTGAGTCGCAAGGAGTGGATACGCAGTATTTT
>NA|TRBV6-5|TRBJ1-2|NA
CASSYGHGVGYTF
TGTGCCAGCAGCTACGGACATGGGGTGGGCTACACCTTC
>TRBD2|TRBV25-1|TRBJ2-7|NA
CASSETSGVYEQYF
TGTGCCAGCAGTGAGACTAGCGGGGTTTACGAGCAGTACTTC
>TRBD1|TRBV9|TRBJ1-3|NA
CASSATGVDTIYF
TGTGCCAGCAGCGCCACAGGGGTGGACACCATATATTTT
>NA|TRBV27|TRBJ2-1|NA
CASSLVGSHNEQFF
TGTGCCAGCAGTTTAGTTGGGAGCCACAATGAGCAGTTCTTC
>NA|TRBV7-2|TRBJ1-1|NA
CASSLDGGAEAFF
TGTGCCAGCAGCTTAGATGGGGGGGCTGAAGCTTTCTTT
>NA|TRBV3-1/TRBV3-2|TRBJ2-2|NA
CASSLRTINTGELFF
TGTGCCAGCAGCCTGAGGACTATCAACACCGGGGAGCTGTTTTTT
>NA|TRBV4-1|TRBJ2-5|NA
CASSQGRGRSSVLETQYF
TGCGCCAGCAGCCAAGGCAGGGGACGGAGCTCCGTGCTGGAGACCCAGTACTTC
>NA|TRBV7-3|TRBJ2-7|NA
CASSPARGVEQYF
TGTGCCAGCAGCCCCGCCCGGGGAGTCGAGCAGTACTTC
>NA|TRBV19|TRBJ1-4|NA
CASSFRGLSNEKLFF
TGTGCCAGTAGTTTTAGGGGACTCAGTAATGAAAAACTGTTTTTT
>TRBD2|TRBV2|TRBJ2-1|NA
CASSGPGTSGLYNEQFF
TGTGCCAGCAGTGGACCCGGGACTAGCGGCCTCTACAATGAGCAGTTCTTC
>TRBD1|TRBV6-1|TRBJ1-3|NA
CASSDLGTGWNTIYF
TGTGCCAGCAGTGACCTCGGGACAGGTTGGAACACCATATATTTT
>NA|TRBV7-7|TRBJ1-5|NA
CASSSPNGRGSGNQPQHF
TGTGCTAGCAGCTCACCAAATGGGAGAGGGTCCGGCAATCAGCCCCAGCATTTT
>NA|TRBV11-2|TRBJ2-5|NA
CASSLDREETQYF
TGTGCCAGCAGCTTAGACAGGGAAGAGACCCAGTACTTC
>TRBD1|TRBV6-1|TRBJ1-3|NA
CASSARDSRTGNTIYF
TGTGCCAGCAGTGCCCGGGACAGCCGTACTGGAAACACCATATATTTT
>TRBD1|TRBV2|TRBJ1-2|few
CASVLGGQGLSPDGYTF
TGTGCCAGCGTCTTAGGGGGACAGGGTCTATCCCCTGATGGCTACACCTTC
>TRBD1|TRBV19|TRBJ1-5|NA
CASSIGTGGYQPQHF
TGTGCCAGTAGTATTGGGACAGGGGGTTATCAGCCCCAGCATTTT
>NA|TRBV7-9|TRBJ2-2|NA
CASSLDLVMELFF
TGTGCCAGCAGCTTAGATTTAGTCATGGAGCTGTTTTTT
>NA|TRBV5-1|TRBJ2-1|once
CASSWGTPNEQFF
TGCGCCAGCAGCTGGGGGACTCCTAATGAGCAGTTCTTC
>NA|TRBV11-2|TRBJ2-2|NA
CASSLVGGGELFF
TGTGCCAGCAGCTTAGTCGGTGGCGGGGAGCTGTTTTTT
>TRBD1|TRBV16|TRBJ1-1|NA
CASSQRQGSTTKLEAFF
TGTGCCAGCAGCCAGAGACAGGGGTCCACTACAAAACTTGAAGCTTTCTTT
>NA|TRBV5-1|TRBJ1-1|NA
CASSLKSGSMNTEAFF
TGCGCCAGCAGCCTGAAATCAGGCTCAATGAACACTGAAGCTTTCTTT
>TRBD2|TRBV5-1|TRBJ2-1|NA
CASSSPGLAGGQQFF
TGCGCCAGCAGTTCACCGGGACTAGCGGGAGGGCAGCAGTTCTTC
>NA|TRBV4-1|TRBJ1-4|NA
CASSLEAMNEGGKLFF
TGCGCCAGCAGCCTAGAGGCGATGAATGAGGGAGGAAAACTGTTTTTT
>NA|TRBV19|TRBJ1-6|few
CASSIGLSNSPLHF
TGTGCCAGTAGTATCGGACTGTCTAATTCACCCCTCCACTTT
>TRBD2|TRBV7-8|TRBJ2-7|NA
CASSPRGSGSGEQYF
TGTGCCAGCAGCCCTCGGGGTAGCGGGAGCGGCGAGCAGTACTTC
>NA|TRBV19|TRBJ1-4|NA
CASTPPGALANEKLFF
TGTGCCAGTACCCCCCCTGGGGCCCTGGCTAATGAAAAACTGTTTTTT
>TRBD2|TRBV5-1|TRBJ2-5|NA
CASSLEGLDLEETQYF
TGCGCCAGCAGCTTGGAGGGACTAGACCTCGAAGAGACCCAGTACTTC
>TRBD1|TRBV11-2|TRBJ2-5|NA
CASSSRDRGPTETQYF
TGTGCCAGCAGCTCTCGGGACAGGGGCCCGACCGAGACCCAGTACTTC
>TRBD2|TRBV10-1|TRBJ2-5|NA
CASSESAGGQETQYF
TGCGCCAGCAGTGAGTCGGCGGGAGGGCAAGAGACCCAGTACTTC
>TRBD1|TRBV28|TRBJ1-2|NA
CASSNLVVRGQGGYTF
TGTGCCAGCAGTAACCTTGTAGTGAGGGGGCAAGGTGGCTACACCTTC
>TRBD2|TRBV12-5|TRBJ2-7|once
CASGPRTSGNYEQYF
TGTGCTAGTGGCCCGAGGACTAGCGGAAACTACGAGCAGTACTTC
>NA|TRBV10-3|TRBJ1-4|NA
CAIGNSGLHEKLFF
TGTGCCATCGGCAATTCCGGACTACATGAAAAACTGTTTTTT
>TRBD1|TRBV7-9|TRBJ2-7|NA
CASSRDSYYEQYF
TGTGCCAGCAGCCGGGACAGCTACTACGAGCAGTACTTC
>NA|TRBV28|TRBJ1-4|NA
CASSAWLSGEKLFF
TGTGCCAGCAGCGCTTGGCTGAGCGGGGAAAAACTGTTTTTT
>NA|TRBV7-2|TRBJ2-1|NA
CASKLRGLSYNEQFF
TGTGCCAGCAAGTTACGCGGTCTCTCCTACAATGAGCAGTTCTTC
>NA|TRBV5-4|TRBJ1-1|few
CASSLDGGVTEAFF
TGTGCCAGCAGCTTGGATGGGGGGGTGACTGAAGCTTTCTTT
>NA|TRBV7-2|TRBJ1-1|NA
CASSWGGVNTEAFF
TGTGCCAGCAGCTGGGGGGGAGTGAACACTGAAGCTTTCTTT
>NA|TRBV7-7|TRBJ1-3|few
CASSLNQGAGNTIYF
TGTGCCAGCAGCCTCAATCAGGGTGCTGGAAACACCATATATTTT
>TRBD1|TRBV5-1|TRBJ1-4|NA
CASSSLPGQGTEKLFF
TGCGCCAGCAGCTCCCTCCCGGGACAGGGGACAGAAAAACTGTTTTTT
>NA|TRBV7-2|TRBJ1-1|NA
CASSLGGWGEAFF
TGTGCCAGCAGCTTAGGGGGCTGGGGTGAAGCTTTCTTT
>NA|TRBV29-1|TRBJ1-5|few
CSVMWANNQPQHF
TGCAGCGTTATGTGGGCGAATAATCAGCCCCAGCATTTT
>TRBD1|TRBV28|TRBJ2-7|NA
CASTGDEQYF
TGTGCCAGTACAGGGGACGAGCAGTACTTC
>NA|TRBV28|TRBJ2-7|NA
CASSAGVLGEQYF
TGTGCCAGCAGTGCAGGGGTCCTGGGGGAGCAGTACTTC
>TRBD2|TRBV28|TRBJ2-1|NA
CASRTRTSGSDGEQFF
TGTGCCAGCAGAACGCGGACTAGCGGGAGTGATGGTGAGCAGTTCTTC
>NA|TRBV2|TRBJ1-6|few
CASSPTLGSDSPLHF
TGTGCCAGCAGCCCCACGCTCGGGTCGGATTCACCCCTCCACTTT
>NA|TRBV18|TRBJ1-1|NA
CASSPGQTEAFF
TGTGCCAGCTCACCAGGACAAACTGAAGCTTTCTTT
>NA|TRBV7-9|TRBJ1-2|NA
CASSFLLLGYTF
TGTGCCAGCAGCTTCCTTTTGTTGGGCTACACCTTC
>NA|TRBV19|TRBJ2-3|NA
CASSNYDTDTQYF
TGTGCCAGTAGTAACTATGATACAGATACGCAGTATTTT
>NA|TRBV6-5|TRBJ1-4|NA
CASSYSNQANEKLFF
TGTGCCAGCAGTTACTCGAACCAGGCTAATGAAAAACTGTTTTTT